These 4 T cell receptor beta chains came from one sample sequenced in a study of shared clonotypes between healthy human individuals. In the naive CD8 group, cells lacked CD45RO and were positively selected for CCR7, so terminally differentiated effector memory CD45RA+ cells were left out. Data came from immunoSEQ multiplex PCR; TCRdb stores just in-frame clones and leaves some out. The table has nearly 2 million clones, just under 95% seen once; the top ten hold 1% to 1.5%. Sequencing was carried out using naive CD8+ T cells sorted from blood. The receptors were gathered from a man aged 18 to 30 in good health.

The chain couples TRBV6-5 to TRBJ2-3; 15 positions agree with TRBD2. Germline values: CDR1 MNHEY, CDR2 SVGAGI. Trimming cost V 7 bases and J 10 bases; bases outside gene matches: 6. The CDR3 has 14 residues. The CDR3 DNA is TGTGCCAGCAAGGTTGGGACTAGCGGGAGGTCGCAGTATTTT. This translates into CASKVGTSGRSQYF.

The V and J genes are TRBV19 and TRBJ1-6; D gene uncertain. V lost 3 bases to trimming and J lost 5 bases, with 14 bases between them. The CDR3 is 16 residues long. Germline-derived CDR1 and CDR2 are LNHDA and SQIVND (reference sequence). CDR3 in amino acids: CASSMGSGAHNSPLHF. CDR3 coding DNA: TGTGCCAGTAGTATGGGGTCCGGAGCCCATAATTCACCCCTCCACTTT.

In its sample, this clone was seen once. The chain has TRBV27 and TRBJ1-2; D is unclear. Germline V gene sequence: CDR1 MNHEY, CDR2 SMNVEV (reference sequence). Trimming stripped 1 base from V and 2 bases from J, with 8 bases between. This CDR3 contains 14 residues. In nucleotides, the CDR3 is TGTGCCAGCAGTTTATACTTGGGAAACTATGGCTACACCTTC. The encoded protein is CASSLYLGNYGYTF.

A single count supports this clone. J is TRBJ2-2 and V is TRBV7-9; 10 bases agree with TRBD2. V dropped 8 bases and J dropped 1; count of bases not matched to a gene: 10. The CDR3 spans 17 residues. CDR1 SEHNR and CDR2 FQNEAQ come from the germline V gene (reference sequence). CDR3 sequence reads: CASASVSSGGNTGELFF. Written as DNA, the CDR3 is TGTGCCAGCGCCTCCGTGTCTAGCGGGGGGAACACCGGGGAGCTGTTTTTT.